The sequence of this TCR beta chain was determined in a study of shared clonotypes between healthy human individuals. This CDR3 is built from 14 residues. The V end lost 3 bases, the J end lost 9 bases, and 16 bases lay between the germline ends. Germline V gives CDR1 MNHEY, CDR2 SMNVEV (reference sequence). Terminally differentiated effector memory CD45RA+ cells were excluded by CCR7 positive selection of CD45RO-negative cells. The assay was carried out at the deep level. Sequencing was performed with immunoSEQ multiplex PCR; in TCRdb, only in-frame clones are kept and a portion is missing. This sample has about 2.1 million clones; around 93% occur once, and the top ten carry around 1.7%.

The V call is TRBV27, the J call TRBJ2-3, with D possibly matching TRBD2 (6 bases). The TCR sequence derives from a young man in good health. Some clones in this sample may be carry-over from other donors' samples. The sequencing input was naive CD8+ T cells from PBMCs. The CDR3 spells CASSFRLGGGTQYF. The DNA of the CDR3 is TGTGCCAGCAGTTTTCGTCTTGGAGGAGGGACGCAGTATTTT.